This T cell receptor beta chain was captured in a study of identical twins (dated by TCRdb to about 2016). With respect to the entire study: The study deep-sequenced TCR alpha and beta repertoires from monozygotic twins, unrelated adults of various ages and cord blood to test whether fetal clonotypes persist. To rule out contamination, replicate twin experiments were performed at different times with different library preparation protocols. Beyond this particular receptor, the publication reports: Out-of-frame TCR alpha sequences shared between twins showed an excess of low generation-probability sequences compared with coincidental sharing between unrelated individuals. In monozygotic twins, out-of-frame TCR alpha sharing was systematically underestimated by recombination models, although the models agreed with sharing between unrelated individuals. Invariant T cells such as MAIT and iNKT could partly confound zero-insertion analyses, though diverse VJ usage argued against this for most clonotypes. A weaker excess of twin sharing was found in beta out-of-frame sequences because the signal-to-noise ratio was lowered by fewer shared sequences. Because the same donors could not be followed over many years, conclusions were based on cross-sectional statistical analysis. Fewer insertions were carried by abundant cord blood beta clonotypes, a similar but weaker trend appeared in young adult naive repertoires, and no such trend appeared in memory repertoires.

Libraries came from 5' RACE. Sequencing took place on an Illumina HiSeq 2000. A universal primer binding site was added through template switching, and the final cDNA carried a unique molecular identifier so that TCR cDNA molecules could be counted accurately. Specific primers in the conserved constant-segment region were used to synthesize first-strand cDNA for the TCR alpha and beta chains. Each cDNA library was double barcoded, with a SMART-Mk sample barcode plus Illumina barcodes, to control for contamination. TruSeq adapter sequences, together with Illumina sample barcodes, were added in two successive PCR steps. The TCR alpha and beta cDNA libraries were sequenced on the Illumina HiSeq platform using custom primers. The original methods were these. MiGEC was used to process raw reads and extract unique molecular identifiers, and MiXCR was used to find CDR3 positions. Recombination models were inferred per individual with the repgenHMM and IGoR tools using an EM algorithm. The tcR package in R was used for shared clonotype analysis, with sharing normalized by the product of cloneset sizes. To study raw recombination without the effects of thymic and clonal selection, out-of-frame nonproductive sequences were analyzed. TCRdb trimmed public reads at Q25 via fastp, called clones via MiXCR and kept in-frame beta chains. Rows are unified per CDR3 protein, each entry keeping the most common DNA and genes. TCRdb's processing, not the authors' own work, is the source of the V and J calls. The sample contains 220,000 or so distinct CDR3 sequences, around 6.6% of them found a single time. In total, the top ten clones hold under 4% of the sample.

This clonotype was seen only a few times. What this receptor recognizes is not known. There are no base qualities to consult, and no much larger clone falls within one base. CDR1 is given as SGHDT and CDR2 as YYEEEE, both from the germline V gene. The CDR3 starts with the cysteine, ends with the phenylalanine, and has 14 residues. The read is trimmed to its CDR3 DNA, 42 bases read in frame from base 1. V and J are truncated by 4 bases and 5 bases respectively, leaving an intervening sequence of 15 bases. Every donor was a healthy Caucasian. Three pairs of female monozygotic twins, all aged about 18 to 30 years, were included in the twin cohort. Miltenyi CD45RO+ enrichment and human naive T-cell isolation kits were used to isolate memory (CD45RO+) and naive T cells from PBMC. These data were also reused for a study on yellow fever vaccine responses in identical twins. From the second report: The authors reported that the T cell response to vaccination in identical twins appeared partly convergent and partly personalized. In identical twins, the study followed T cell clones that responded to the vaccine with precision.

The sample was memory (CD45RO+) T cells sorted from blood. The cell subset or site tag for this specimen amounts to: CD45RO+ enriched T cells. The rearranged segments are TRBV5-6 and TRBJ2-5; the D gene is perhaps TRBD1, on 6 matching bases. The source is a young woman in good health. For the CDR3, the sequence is CASSPRQVGETQYF. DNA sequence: TGTGCCAGCAGCCCCCGACAGGTGGGGGAGACCCAGTACTTC. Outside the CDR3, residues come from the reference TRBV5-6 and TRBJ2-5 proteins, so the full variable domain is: DAGVTQSPTHLIKTRGQQVTLRCSPKSGHDTVSWYQQALGQGPQFIFQYYEEEERQRGNFPDRFSGHQFPNYSSELNVNALLLGDSALYLCASSPRQVGETQYFGPGTRLLVL.